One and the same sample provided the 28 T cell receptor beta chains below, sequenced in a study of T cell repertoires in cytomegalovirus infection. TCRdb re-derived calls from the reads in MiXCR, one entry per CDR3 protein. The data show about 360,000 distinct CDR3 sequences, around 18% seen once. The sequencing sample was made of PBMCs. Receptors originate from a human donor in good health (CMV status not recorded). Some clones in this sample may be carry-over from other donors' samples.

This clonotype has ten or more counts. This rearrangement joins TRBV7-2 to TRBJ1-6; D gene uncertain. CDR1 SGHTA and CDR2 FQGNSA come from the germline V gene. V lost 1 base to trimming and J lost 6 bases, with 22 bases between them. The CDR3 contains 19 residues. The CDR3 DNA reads TGTGCCAGCAGCTTAGTCCCAGGTGTCGGACCCCAAATTAATTCACCCCTCCACTTT. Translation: CASSLVPGVGPQINSPLHF.

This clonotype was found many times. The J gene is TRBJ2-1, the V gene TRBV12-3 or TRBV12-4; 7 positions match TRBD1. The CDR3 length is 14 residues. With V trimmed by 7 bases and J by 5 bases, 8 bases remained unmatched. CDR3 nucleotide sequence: TGTGCCAGCAATAGGGACAGACCAGACAATGAGCAGTTCTTC. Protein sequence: CASNRDRPDNEQFF.

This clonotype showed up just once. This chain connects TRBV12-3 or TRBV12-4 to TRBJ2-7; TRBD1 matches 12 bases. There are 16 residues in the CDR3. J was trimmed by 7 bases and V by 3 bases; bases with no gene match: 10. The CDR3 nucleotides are TGTGCCAGCAGTTTCACCTCCGGGACAGGGGGCGGTGAGCAGTACTTC. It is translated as CASSFTSGTGGGEQYF.

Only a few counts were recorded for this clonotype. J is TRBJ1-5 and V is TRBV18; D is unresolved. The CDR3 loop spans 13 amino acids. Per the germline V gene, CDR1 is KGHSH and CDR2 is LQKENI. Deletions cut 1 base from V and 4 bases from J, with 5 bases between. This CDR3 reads CASSPLENQPQHF. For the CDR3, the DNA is TGTGCCAGCTCACCACTCGAGAATCAGCCCCAGCATTTT. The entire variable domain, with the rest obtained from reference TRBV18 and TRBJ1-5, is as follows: NAGVMQNPRHLVRRRGQEARLRCSPMKGHSHVYWYRQLPEEGLKFMVYLQKENIIDESGMPKERFSAEFPKEGPSILRIQQVVRGDSAAYFCASSPLENQPQHFGDGTRLSIL.

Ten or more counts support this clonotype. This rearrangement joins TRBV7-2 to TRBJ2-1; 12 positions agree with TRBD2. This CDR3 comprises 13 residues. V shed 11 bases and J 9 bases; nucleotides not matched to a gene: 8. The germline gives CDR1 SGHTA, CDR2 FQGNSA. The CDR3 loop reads CACGLAGLSEQFF. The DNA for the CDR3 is TGTGCCTGTGGACTAGCGGGATTAAGTGAGCAGTTCTTC. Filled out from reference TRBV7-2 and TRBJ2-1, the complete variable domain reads GAGVSQSPSNKVTEKGKDVELRCDPISGHTALYWYRQSLGQGLEFLIYFQGNSAPDKSGLPSDRFSAERTGGSVSTLTIQRTQQEDSAVYLCACGLAGLSEQFFGPGTRLTVL.

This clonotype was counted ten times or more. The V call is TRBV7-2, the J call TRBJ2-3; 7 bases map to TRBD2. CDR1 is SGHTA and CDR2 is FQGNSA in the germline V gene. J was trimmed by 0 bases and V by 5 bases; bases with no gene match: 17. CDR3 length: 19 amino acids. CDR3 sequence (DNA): TGTGCCAGCAGCATCCCTTTATCGGCTACCGGGAGGAGCACAGATACGCAGTATTTT. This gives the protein CASSIPLSATGRSTDTQYF.

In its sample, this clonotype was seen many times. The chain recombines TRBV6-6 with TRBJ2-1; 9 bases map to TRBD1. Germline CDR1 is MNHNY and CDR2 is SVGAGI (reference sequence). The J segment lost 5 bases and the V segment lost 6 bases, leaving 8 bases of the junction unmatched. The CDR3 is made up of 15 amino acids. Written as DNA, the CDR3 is TGTGCCAGCAGCCGACCGGGACAGGGAAACAATGAGCAGTTCTTC. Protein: CASSRPGQGNNEQFF.

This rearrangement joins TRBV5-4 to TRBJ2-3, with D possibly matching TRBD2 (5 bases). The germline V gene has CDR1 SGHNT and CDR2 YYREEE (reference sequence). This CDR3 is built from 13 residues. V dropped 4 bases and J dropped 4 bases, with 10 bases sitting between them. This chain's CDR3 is CASSIGVADTQYF. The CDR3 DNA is TGTGCCAGCAGCATCGGGGTGGCAGATACGCAGTATTTT.

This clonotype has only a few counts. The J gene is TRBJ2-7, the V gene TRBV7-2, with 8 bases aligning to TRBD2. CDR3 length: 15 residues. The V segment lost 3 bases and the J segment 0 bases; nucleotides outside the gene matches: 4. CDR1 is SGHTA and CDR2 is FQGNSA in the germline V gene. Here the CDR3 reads CASSFTSGSSYEQYF. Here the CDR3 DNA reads TGTGCCAGCAGCTTTACTAGCGGATCCTCCTACGAGCAGTACTTC.

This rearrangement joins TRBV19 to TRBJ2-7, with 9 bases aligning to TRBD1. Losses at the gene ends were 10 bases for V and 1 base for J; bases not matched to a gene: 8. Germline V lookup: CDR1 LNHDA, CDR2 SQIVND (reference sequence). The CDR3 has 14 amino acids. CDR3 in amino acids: CATSEQGASYEQYF. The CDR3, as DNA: TGTGCCACCTCCGAACAGGGGGCGTCCTACGAGCAGTACTTC.

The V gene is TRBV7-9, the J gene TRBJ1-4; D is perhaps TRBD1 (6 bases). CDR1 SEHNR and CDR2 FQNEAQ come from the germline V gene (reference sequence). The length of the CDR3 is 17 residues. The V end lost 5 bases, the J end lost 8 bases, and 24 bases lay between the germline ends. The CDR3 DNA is TGTGCCAGCAGCGACTCTACAGGGAAGGTGGACAAAGAAAAACTGTTTTTT. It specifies CASSDSTGKVDKEKLFF.

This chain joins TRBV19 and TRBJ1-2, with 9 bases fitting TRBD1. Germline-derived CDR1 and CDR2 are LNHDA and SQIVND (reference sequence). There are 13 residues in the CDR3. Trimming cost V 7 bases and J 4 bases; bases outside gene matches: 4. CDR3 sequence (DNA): TGTGCCAGTATTGGGACAGGGACCTATGGCTACACCTTC. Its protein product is CASIGTGTYGYTF.

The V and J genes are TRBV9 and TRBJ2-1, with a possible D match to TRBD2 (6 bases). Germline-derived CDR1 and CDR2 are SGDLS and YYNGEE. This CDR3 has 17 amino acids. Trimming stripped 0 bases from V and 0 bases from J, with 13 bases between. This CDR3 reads CASSVARGSVSYNEQFF. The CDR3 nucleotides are TGTGCCAGCAGCGTAGCTCGGGGGTCGGTCTCCTACAATGAGCAGTTCTTC.

The CDR3 spells CASRRGVEAFF. CDR3 bases: TGTGCCAGCAGACGGGGGGTTGAAGCTTTCTTT. The rearrangement links TRBV6-5 to TRBJ1-1; tentative D call: TRBD1 (5 bases). The V gene lost 6 bases and the J gene lost 7 bases, with 9 bases spanning the gap. Germline CDR1 reads MNHEY; CDR2 reads SVGAGI. The CDR3 has 11 amino acids.

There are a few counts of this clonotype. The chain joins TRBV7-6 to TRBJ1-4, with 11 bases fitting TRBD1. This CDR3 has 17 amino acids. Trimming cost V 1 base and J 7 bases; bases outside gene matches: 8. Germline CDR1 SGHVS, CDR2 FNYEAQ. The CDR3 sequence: CASSLGDRGILIEKLFF. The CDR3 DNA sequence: TGTGCCAGCAGCTTAGGGGACAGGGGGATTTTGATTGAAAAACTGTTTTTT. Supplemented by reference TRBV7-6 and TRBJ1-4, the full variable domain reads GAGVSQSPRYKVTKRGQDVALRCDPISGHVSLYWYRQALGQGPEFLTYFNYEAQQDKSGLPNDRFSAERPEGSISTLTIQRTEQRDSAMYRCASSLGDRGILIEKLFFGSGTQLSVL.

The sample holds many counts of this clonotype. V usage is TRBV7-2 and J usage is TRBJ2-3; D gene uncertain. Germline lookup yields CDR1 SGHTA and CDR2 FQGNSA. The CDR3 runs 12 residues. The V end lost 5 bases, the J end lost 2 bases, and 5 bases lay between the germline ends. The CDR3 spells CASSQVTDTQYF. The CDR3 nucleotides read TGTGCCAGCAGCCAGGTCACAGATACGCAGTATTTT.

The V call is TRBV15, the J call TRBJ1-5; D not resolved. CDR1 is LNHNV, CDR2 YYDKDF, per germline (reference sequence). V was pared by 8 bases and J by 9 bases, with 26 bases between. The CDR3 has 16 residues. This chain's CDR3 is CATSAPQNGPGTPQHF. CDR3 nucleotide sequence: TGTGCCACCTCCGCTCCCCAGAACGGCCCGGGTACGCCCCAGCATTTT.

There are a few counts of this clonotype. In nucleotides, the CDR3 is TGTGCCAGCAGTTTCCAGGGGGCTGGGGCCAACGTCCTGACTTTC. Protein sequence: CASSFQGAGANVLTF. The rearrangement uses TRBV12-3 or TRBV12-4 and TRBJ2-6; 7 positions match TRBD1. This CDR3 has 15 amino acids. The V gene end was trimmed by 3 bases and the J gene end by 2 bases; junction bases not matched to a gene: 1.

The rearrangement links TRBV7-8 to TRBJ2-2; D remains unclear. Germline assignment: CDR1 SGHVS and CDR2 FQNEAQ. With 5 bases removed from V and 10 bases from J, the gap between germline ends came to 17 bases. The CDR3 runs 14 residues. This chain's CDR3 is CASSAVSAGEELFF. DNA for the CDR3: TGTGCCAGCAGCGCCGTGAGTGCAGGCGAGGAGCTGTTTTTT.

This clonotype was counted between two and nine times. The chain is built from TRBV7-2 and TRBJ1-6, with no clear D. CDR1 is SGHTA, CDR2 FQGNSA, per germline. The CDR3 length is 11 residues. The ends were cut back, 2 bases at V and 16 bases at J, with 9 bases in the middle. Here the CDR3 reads CASSLYGSLHF. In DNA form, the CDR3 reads TGTGCCAGCAGCTTATATGGGTCTCTCCACTTT.

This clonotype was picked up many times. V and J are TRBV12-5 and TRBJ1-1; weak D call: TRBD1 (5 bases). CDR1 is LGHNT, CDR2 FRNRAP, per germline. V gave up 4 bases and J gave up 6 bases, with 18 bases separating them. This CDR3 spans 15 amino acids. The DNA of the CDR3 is TGTGCTAGTGGTTCCCCCCGGATAGGGGAACCTGAAGCTTTCTTT. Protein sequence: CASGSPRIGEPEAFF.

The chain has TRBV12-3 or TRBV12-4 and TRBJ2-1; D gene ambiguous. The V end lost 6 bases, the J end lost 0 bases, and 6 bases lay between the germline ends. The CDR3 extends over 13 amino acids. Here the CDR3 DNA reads TGTGCCAGCAGGCGGAGCTCCTACAATGAGCAGTTCTTC. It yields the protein CASRRSSYNEQFF.

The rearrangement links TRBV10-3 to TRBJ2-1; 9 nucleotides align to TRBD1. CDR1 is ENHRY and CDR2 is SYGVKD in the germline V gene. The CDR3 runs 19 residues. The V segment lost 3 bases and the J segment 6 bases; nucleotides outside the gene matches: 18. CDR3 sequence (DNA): TGTGCCATCAGTGACTCCAGCCTAACAGGGGGCGGTCATGCCAATGAGCAGTTCTTC. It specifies CAISDSSLTGGGHANEQFF.

The CDR3 spells CSALADSSYNEQFF. The CDR3 DNA reads TGCAGCGCCTTAGCGGATAGCTCCTACAATGAGCAGTTCTTC. This chain connects TRBV29-1 to TRBJ2-1; a weak D match, TRBD2 (6 bases). Germline values: CDR1 SQVTM, CDR2 ANQGSEA. V was cut by 7 bases and J by 0 bases, with 13 bases left in between. This CDR3 is built from 14 residues.

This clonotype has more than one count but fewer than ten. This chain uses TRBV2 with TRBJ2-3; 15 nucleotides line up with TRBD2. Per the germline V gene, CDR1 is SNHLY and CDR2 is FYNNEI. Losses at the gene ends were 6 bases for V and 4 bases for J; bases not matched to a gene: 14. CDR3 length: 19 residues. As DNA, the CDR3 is TGTGCCAGCAGAGGACTAGCGGGGGGGCCCCGGGCGAAGGCAGATACGCAGTATTTT. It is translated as CASRGLAGGPRAKADTQYF.

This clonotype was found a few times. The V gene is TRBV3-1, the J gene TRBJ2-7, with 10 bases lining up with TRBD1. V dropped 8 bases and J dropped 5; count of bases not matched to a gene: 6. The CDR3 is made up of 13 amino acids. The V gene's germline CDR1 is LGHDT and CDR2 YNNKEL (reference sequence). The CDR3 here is CASWSGTGDEQYF. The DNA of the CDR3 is TGTGCCAGCTGGTCGGGGACAGGGGACGAGCAGTACTTC.

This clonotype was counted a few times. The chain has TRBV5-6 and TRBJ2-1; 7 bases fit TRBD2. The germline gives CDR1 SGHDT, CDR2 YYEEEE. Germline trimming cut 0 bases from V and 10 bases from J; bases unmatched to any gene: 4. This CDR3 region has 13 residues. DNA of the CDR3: TGTGCCAGCAGCTTGGTGTCTAGCGGCGAGCAGTTCTTC. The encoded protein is CASSLVSSGEQFF.

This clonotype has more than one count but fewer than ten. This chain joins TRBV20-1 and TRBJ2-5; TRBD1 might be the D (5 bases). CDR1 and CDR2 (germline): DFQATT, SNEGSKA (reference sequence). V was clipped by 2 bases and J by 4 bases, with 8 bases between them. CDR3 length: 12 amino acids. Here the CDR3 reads CSARQGTETQYF. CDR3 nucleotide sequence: TGCAGTGCTAGACAGGGAACAGAGACCCAGTACTTC.